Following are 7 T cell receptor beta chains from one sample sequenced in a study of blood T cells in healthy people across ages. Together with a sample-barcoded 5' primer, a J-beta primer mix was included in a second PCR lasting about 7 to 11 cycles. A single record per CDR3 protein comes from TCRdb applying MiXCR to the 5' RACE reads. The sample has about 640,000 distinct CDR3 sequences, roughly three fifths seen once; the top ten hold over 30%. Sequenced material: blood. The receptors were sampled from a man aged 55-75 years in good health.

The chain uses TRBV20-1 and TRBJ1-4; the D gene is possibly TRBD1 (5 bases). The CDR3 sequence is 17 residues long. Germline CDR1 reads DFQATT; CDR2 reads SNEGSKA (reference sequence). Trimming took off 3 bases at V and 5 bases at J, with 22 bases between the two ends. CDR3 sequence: CSARGSRAPEGNEKLFF. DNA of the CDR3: TGCAGTGCTAGGGGATCGCGAGCCCCAGAGGGGAATGAAAAACTGTTTTTT.

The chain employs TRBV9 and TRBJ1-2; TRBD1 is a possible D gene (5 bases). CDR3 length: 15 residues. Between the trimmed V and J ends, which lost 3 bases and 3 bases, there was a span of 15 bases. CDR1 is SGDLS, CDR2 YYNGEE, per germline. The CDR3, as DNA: TGTGCCAGCAGCGGTGGGGGGGTCTCGGACTATGGCTACACCTTC. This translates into CASSGGGVSDYGYTF.

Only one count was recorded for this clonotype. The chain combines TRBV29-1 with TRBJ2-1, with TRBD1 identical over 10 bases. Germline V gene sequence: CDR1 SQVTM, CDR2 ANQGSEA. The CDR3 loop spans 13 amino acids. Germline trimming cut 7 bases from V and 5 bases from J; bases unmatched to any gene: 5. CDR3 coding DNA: TGCAGCGCCGATGGGACAGGGGACAATGAGCAGTTCTTC. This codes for CSADGTGDNEQFF.

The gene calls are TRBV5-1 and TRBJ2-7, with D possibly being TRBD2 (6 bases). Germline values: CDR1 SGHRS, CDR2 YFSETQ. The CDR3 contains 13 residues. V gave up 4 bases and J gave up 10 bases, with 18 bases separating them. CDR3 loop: CASSDGGRTIQYF. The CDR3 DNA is TGCGCCAGCAGCGATGGCGGACGGACTATTCAGTACTTC.

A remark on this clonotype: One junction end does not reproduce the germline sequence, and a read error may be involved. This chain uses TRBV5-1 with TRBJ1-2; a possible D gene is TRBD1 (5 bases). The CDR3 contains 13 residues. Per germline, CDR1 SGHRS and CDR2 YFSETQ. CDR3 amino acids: CASSLEGRCGHTF. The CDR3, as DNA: TGCGCCAGCAGCTTGGAGGGACGGTGTGGCCACACCTTC.

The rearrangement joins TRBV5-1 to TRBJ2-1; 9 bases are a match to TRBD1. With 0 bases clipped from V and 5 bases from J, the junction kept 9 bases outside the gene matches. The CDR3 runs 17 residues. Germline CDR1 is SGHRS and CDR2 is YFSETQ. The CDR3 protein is CASSLAPRGTGNNEQFF. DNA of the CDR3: TGCGCCAGCAGCTTGGCCCCACGAGGGACAGGGAACAATGAGCAGTTCTTC. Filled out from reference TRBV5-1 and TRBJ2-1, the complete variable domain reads KAGVTQTPRYLIKTRGQQVTLSCSPISGHRSVSWYQQTPGQGLQFLFEYFSETQRNKGNFPGRFSGRQFSNSRSEMNVSTLELGDSALYLCASSLAPRGTGNNEQFFGPGTRLTVL.

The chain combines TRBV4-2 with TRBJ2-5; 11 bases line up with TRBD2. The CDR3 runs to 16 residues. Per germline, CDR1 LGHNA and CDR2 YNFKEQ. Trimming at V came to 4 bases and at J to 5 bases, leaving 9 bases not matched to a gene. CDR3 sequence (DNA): TGTGCCAGCAGCCGTCGACTAGCGGGGACGGAGGAGACCCAGTACTTC. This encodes CASSRRLAGTEETQYF.